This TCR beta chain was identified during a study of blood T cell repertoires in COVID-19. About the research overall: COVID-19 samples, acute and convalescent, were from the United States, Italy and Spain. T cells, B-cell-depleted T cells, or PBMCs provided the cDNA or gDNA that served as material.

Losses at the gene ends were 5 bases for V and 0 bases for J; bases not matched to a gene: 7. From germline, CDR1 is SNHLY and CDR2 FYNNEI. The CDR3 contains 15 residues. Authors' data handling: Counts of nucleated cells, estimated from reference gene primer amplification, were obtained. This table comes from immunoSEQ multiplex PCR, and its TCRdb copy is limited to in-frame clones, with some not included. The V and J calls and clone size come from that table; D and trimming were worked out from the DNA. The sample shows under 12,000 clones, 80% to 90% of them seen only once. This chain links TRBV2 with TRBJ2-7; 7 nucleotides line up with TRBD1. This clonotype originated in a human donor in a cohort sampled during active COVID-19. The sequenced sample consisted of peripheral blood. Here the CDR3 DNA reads TGTGCCAGCAGTACGGACAGGCCTAGCTCCTACGAGCAGTACTTC. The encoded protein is CASSTDRPSSYEQYF. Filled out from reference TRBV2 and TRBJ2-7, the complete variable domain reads EPEVTQTPSHQVTQMGQEVILRCVPISNHLYFYWYRQILGQKVEFLVSFYNNEISEKSEIFDDQFSVERPDGSNFTLKIRSTKLEDSAMYFCASSTDRPSSYEQYFGPGTRLTVT.